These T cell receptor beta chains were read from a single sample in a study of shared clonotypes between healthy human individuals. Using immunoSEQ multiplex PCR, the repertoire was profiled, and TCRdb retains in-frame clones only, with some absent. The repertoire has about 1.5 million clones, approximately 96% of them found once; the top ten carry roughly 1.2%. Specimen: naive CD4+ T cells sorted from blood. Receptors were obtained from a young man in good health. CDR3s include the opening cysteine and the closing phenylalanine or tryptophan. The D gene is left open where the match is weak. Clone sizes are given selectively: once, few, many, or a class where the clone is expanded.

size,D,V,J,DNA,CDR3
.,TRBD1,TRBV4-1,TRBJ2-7,TGCGCCAGCAGCAATGATCGGACAGGGGGTTCCTACGAGCAGTACTTC,CASSNDRTGGSYEQYF
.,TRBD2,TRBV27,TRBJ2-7,TGTGCCAGCAGTTCCCCCCGTCGGGAGGGCCATGAGCAGTACTTC,CASSSPRREGHEQYF
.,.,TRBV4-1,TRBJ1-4,TGCGCCAGCAGCCAAACAGTGGGGGAAAAACTGTTTTTT,CASSQTVGEKLFF
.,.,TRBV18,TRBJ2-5,TGTGCCAGCTCACCGCAGCGGGACAGCCAAGAGACCCAGTACTTC,CASSPQRDSQETQYF
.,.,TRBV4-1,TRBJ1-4,TGCGCCAGCAGCCCTCTCGGAGCCCCTAATGAAAAACTGTTTTTT,CASSPLGAPNEKLFF
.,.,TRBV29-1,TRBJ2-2,TGCAGCGTTAACGCAGGAACCGGGGAGCTGTTTTTT,CSVNAGTGELFF
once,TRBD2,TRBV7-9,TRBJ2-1,TGTGCCAGCTGTAAATCCGGGACTAGCGGGAGGGCCTTAGGTGAGCAGTTCTTC,CASCKSGTSGRALGEQFF
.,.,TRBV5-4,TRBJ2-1,TGTGCCAGCAGCGGCGGGTCCGAGCAGTTCTTC,CASSGGSEQFF
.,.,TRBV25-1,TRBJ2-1,TGTGCCAGCAGTGCCCGGGCCACCTACAATGAGCAGTTCTTC,CASSARATYNEQFF
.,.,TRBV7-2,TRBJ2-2,TGTGCCAGCAGCTTCCGCGGGGCAGCTAACACCGGGGAGCTGTTTTTT,CASSFRGAANTGELFF
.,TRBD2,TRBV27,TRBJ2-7,TGTGCCAGCAGTTTTGGTGGGGTAGGGCGGGAGGTTTCCTACGAGCAGTACTTC,CASSFGGVGREVSYEQYF
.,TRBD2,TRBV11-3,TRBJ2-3,TGTGCCAGCAGCCTGGGACTAGCCGGTAGCACAGATACGCAGTATTTT,CASSLGLAGSTDTQYF
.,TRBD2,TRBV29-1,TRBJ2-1,TGCAGCGTTGTTGGGACTAGCGGGAGTGCGGGAAACAATGAGCAGTTCTTC,CSVVGTSGSAGNNEQFF
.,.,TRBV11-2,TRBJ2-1,TGTGCCAGCAGCCCCATTATGGGTGAGCAGTTCTTC,CASSPIMGEQFF
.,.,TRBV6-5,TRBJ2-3,TGTGCCAGCAGTTACATGGCCACAGATACGCAGTATTTT,CASSYMATDTQYF
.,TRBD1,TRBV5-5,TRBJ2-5,TGTGCCAGCAGCACGACAGGGTTGTCGACAGAAGGGGCCCAGTACTTC,CASSTTGLSTEGAQYF
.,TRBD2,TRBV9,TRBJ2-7,TGTGCCAGCAGCCCCCGGACTAGCAGAGGTTCCGAGCAGTACTTC,CASSPRTSRGSEQYF
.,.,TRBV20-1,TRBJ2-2,TGCAGTGCTAGAGGGACCGGGGAGCTGTTTTTT,CSARGTGELFF
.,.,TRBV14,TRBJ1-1,TGTGCCAGCAGCCGCCCAGGGACGGGGGACACTGAAGCTTTCTTT,CASSRPGTGDTEAFF
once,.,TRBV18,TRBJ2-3,TGTGCCAGCTCACCGAGGACAGAGAGGACAGATACGCAGTATTTT,CASSPRTERTDTQYF
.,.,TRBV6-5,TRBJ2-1,TGTGCCAGCAGCCGGCCCTACAATGAGCAGTTCTTC,CASSRPYNEQFF
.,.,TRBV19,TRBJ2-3,TGTGCCAGTACTCTGGCTCCGGCTAGCACAGATACGCAGTATTTT,CASTLAPASTDTQYF
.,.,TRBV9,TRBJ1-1,TGTGCCAGCAGCCAAACAGTGGACACTGAAGCTTTCTTT,CASSQTVDTEAFF
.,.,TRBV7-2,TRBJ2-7,TGTGCCAGCAGCTTAGTGGCCGGCTCCTACGAGCAGTACTTC,CASSLVAGSYEQYF
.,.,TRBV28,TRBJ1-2,TGTGCCAGCAGTTTTGAGGGCAGCTGGTATAGGGATGGCTACACCTTC,CASSFEGSWYRDGYTF
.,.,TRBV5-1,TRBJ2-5,TGCGCCAGCAGCTTGGAAGGAGAAGAGACCCAGTACTTC,CASSLEGEETQYF
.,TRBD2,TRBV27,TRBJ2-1,TGTGCCAGCAGTCCCCACCTCGCTAGCGGGGTAAACAATGAGCAGTTCTTC,CASSPHLASGVNNEQFF
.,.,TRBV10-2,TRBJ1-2,TGCGCCAGCAGTCGAGACACCTCTAACTATGGCTACACCTTC,CASSRDTSNYGYTF
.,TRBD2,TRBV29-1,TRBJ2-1,TGCAGCGTCGAGACTAGCGGGCGCAACAATGAGCAGTTCTTC,CSVETSGRNNEQFF
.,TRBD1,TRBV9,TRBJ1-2,TGTGCCAGCGCAAGACAGGGTTTCTATGGCTACACCTTC,CASARQGFYGYTF
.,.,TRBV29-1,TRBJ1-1,TGCAGCGTTGGCAACAGAGTGAACACTGAAGCTTTCTTT,CSVGNRVNTEAFF